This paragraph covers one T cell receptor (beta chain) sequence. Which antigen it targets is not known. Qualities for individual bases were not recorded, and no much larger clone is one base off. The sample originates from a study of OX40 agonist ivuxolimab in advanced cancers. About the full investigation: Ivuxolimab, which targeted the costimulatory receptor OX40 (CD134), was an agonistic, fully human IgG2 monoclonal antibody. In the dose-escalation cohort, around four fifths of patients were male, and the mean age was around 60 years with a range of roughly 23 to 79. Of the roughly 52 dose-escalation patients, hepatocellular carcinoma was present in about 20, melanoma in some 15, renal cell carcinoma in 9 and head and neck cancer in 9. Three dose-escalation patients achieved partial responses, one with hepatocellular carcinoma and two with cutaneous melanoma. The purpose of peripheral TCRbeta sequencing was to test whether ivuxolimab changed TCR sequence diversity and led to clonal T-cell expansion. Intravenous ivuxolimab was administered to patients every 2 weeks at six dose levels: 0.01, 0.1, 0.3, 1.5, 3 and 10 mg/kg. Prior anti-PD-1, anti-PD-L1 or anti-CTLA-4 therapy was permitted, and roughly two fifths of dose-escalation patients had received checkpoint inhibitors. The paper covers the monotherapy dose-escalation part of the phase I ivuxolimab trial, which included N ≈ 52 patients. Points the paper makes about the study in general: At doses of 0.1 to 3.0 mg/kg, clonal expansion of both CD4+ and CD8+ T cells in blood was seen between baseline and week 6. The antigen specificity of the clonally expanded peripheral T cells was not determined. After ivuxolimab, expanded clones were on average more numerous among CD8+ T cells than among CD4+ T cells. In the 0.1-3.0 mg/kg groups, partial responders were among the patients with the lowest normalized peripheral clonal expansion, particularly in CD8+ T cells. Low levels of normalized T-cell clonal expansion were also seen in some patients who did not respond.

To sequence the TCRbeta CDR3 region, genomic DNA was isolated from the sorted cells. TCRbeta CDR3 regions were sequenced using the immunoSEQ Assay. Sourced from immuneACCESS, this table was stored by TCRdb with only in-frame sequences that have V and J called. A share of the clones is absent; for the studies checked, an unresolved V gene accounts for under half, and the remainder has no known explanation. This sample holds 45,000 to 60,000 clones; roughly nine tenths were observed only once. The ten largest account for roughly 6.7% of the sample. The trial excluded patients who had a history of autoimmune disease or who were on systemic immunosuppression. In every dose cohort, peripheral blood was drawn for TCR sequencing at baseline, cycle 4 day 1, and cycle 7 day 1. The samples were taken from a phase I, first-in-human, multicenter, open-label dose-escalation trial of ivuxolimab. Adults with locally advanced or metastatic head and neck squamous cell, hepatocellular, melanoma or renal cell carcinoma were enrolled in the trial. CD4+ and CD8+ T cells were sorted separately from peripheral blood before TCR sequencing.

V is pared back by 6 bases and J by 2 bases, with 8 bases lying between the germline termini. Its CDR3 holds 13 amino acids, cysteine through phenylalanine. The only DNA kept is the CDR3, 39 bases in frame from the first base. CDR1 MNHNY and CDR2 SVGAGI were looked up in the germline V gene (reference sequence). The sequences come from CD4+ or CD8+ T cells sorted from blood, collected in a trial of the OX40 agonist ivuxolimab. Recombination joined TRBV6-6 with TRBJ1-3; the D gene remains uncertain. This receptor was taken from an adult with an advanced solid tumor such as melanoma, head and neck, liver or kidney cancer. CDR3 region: CASRVGTGNTIYF. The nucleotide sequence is TGTGCCAGCAGGGTGGGGACTGGAAACACCATATATTTT.